These T cell receptor beta chains were read from a single sample in a study of blood T cells in healthy people across ages. TCRdb used MiXCR to reprocess the 5' RACE reads, holding one entry per CDR3 protein. The table lists over 550,000 distinct CDR3 sequences, 25% to 35% of them singletons. Sequenced input: blood. All receptors come from a woman older than 75 in good health. CDR3s include the opening cysteine and the closing phenylalanine or tryptophan. D genes are given only for firm matches. For some rows the clone size is stated as once, few or many, or as a class when expanded; others skip it.

J gene,clone size,D gene,V gene,CDR3 protein,CDR3 DNA
TRBJ2-7,-,TRBD2,TRBV11-2,CASSLASGLNEQYF,TGTGCCAGCAGCTTAGCTAGCGGTCTCAATGAGCAGTACTTC
TRBJ2-2,few,TRBD2,TRBV2,CASSVVKAGVAGELFF,TGTGCCAGCAGTGTGGTGAAAGCGGGGGTGGCCGGGGAGCTGTTTTTT
TRBJ2-2,many,-,TRBV5-1,CASSPQGGAAGELFF,TGCGCCAGCAGCCCCCAAGGGGGGGCCGCCGGGGAGCTGTTTTTT
TRBJ1-2,-,TRBD1,TRBV28,CASGQPGQAFGYTF,TGTGCCAGCGGACAACCGGGACAGGCCTTTGGCTACACCTTC
TRBJ2-4,many,TRBD2,TRBV20-1,CSARGLAGAQNIQYF,TGCAGTGCTAGGGGACTAGCGGGCGCTCAAAACATTCAGTACTTC
TRBJ2-7,many,-,TRBV5-6,CASSHRYEQYF,TGTGCCAGCAGCCATCGTTACGAGCAGTACTTC
TRBJ1-2,-,TRBD1,TRBV2,CASKKGQGGYGYTF,TGTGCCAGCAAGAAGGGACAGGGTGGCTATGGCTACACCTTC
TRBJ1-2,-,-,TRBV20-1,CSARGGREGYTF,TGCAGTGCTAGAGGGGGCAGGGAAGGCTACACCTTC
TRBJ2-5,-,TRBD1,TRBV5-1,CASGAEGAGETQYF,TGCGCCAGCGGGGCCGAGGGGGCGGGCGAGACCCAGTACTTC
TRBJ2-5,-,TRBD2,TRBV12-3/TRBV12-4,CASNKRGAPQETQYF,TGTGCCAGCAATAAGCGGGGGGCTCCCCAAGAGACCCAGTACTTC
TRBJ2-2,many,-,TRBV29-1,CSVVSSNTGELFF,TGCAGCGTTGTCAGCTCGAACACCGGGGAGCTGTTTTTT
TRBJ2-3,-,-,TRBV5-1,CASSRDAAGDTQYF,TGCGCCAGCAGTCGGGACGCCGCAGGAGATACGCAGTATTTT
TRBJ2-6,many,-,TRBV20-1,CSARDTLQGGANVLTF,TGCAGTGCTAGAGATACCCTACAGGGTGGGGCCAACGTCCTGACTTTC
TRBJ2-5,many,-,TRBV7-8,CASSLVLETQYF,TGTGCCAGCAGCTTAGTATTAGAGACCCAGTACTTC
TRBJ1-6,many,TRBD1,TRBV7-2,CASSSVRQGATYNSPLHF,TGTGCCAGCAGCTCGGTGAGACAGGGGGCCACCTATAATTCACCCCTCCACTTT
TRBJ1-5,-,-,TRBV15,CATSRLLGNGPQHF,TGTGCCACCAGCAGGCTTCTGGGCAATGGGCCCCAGCATTTT
TRBJ1-5,-,-,TRBV2,CASSEYGRGGNQPQHF,TGTGCCAGCAGTGAGTATGGCAGGGGAGGAAATCAGCCCCAGCATTTT
TRBJ2-7,-,TRBD1,TRBV20-1,CSARARQGFGYEQYF,TGCAGTGCTAGAGCCCGACAGGGTTTTGGATACGAGCAGTACTTC
TRBJ2-1,-,-,TRBV28,CASSSPDGIYNEQFF,TGTGCCAGCAGTTCCCCGGACGGGATCTACAATGAGCAGTTCTTC
TRBJ1-1,-,-,TRBV15,CATSSSLTVNTEAFF,TGTGCCACCAGCAGCAGTTTGACAGTGAACACTGAAGCTTTCTTT
TRBJ1-4,many,-,TRBV4-2,CASSQLGAGGNEKLFF,TGTGCCAGCAGCCAGCTTGGGGCTGGGGGTAATGAAAAACTGTTTTTT
TRBJ2-3,many,-,TRBV28,CASSRGALSTDTQYF,TGTGCCAGCAGTCGGGGGGCTCTTAGCACAGATACGCAGTATTTT
TRBJ2-5,many,TRBD2,TRBV4-2,CASSPYVAGGQETQYF,TGTGCCAGCAGTCCATACGTAGCGGGGGGGCAAGAGACCCAGTACTTC
TRBJ2-1,-,-,TRBV6-2/TRBV6-3,CASSYGPLGEQFF,TGTGCCAGCAGTTACGGACCATTAGGTGAGCAGTTCTTC
TRBJ2-1,few,-,TRBV20-1,CSARERRDRYNEQFF,TGCAGTGCTAGAGAGCGGCGGGATCGTTACAATGAGCAGTTCTTC
TRBJ2-7,many,TRBD1,TRBV20-1,CSARDYGQGLVYEQYF,TGCAGTGCTAGGGACTACGGACAGGGCTTGGTCTACGAGCAGTACTTC
TRBJ1-1,many,-,TRBV7-9,CASSSDSGDTEAFF,TGTGCCAGCAGCTCCGACTCGGGGGACACTGAAGCTTTCTTT
TRBJ1-3,-,-,TRBV6-1,CASSEGGAFSGNTIYF,TGTGCCAGCAGTGAAGGGGGGGCTTTCTCTGGAAACACCATATATTTT
TRBJ1-6,few,-,TRBV4-1,CASSQTEGSNNSPLHF,TGCGCCAGCAGCCAAACCGAGGGGTCCAATAATTCACCCCTCCACTTT
TRBJ2-1,many,-,TRBV9,CASSVVNEEQFF,TGTGCCAGCAGCGTAGTCAATGAGGAGCAGTTCTTC
TRBJ1-2,few,-,TRBV7-9,CASSLELGAGGYTF,TGTGCCAGCAGCTTAGAGCTGGGGGCGGGAGGCTACACCTTC
TRBJ2-3,-,TRBD2,TRBV7-2,CASRSNSGSGTDTQYF,TGTGCCAGCAGATCGAATAGCGGGAGTGGGACAGATACGCAGTATTTT
TRBJ2-1,once,-,TRBV15,CATSREGGGNEQFF,TGTGCCACCAGCAGGGAGGGGGGGGGCAATGAGCAGTTCTTC
TRBJ2-1,many,-,TRBV9,CASSPPKGGAYNEQFF,TGTGCCAGCAGCCCCCCGAAAGGGGGGGCCTACAATGAGCAGTTCTTC
TRBJ2-4,many,-,TRBV9,CASSTTSGLGGSGIQYF,TGTGCCAGCAGCACGACCTCAGGGTTAGGTGGATCGGGCATTCAGTACTTC
TRBJ2-3,many,TRBD2,TRBV4-3,CASSQVAGGHFSGDTQYF,TGCGCCAGCAGCCAAGTAGCGGGGGGGCATTTTAGTGGAGATACGCAGTATTTT
TRBJ2-7,-,-,TRBV5-1,CASSLGMTYEQYF,TGCGCCAGCAGCTTAGGGATGACCTACGAGCAGTACTTC
TRBJ1-2,-,-,TRBV5-1,CATRKGNGTNYGYTF,TGCGCCACCCGAAAGGGGAACGGAACTAACTATGGCTACACCTTC
TRBJ1-5,many,-,TRBV12-3/TRBV12-4,CASTRGTQPQHF,TGTGCCAGCACGCGGGGGACACAGCCCCAGCATTTT
TRBJ2-2,few,-,TRBV30,CAWSVRLTGELFF,TGTGCCTGGAGTGTACGTCTCACCGGGGAGCTGTTTTTT
TRBJ2-2,-,-,TRBV5-6,CASSWRSTGSNTGGLFF,TGTGCCAGCAGCTGGAGGTCGACAGGGAGCAACACCGGGGGGCTGTTTTTT
TRBJ1-1,-,-,TRBV11-2,CASSLGRTVGTEAFF,TGTGCCAGCAGCTTAGGTAGGACCGTGGGGACTGAAGCTTTCTTT
TRBJ2-5,-,-,TRBV7-2,CASSHNPWGTQYF,TGTGCCAGCAGCCACAACCCGTGGGGGACCCAGTACTTC